The T cell receptor beta chain described here comes from a study of response to subunit inactivated influenza vaccine. As to this clonotype: What it binds is not known.

Whole-study findings and limits: Seasonal influenza vaccination, on each occasion, was suggested by the authors to recruit few new T cells.

A single record per CDR3 protein comes from TCRdb applying MiXCR to the RT-PCR reads. The sample lists approximately 700,000 distinct CDR3 sequences; around 14% were seen once. This TCR derives from a man aged 50 to 60 who received an inactivated influenza vaccine. The specimen comprised PBMCs from blood, sampled about 13 days after vaccination.

The DNA of the CDR3 is TGTGCCAGCGGTTCGGGACAGTCCTTTGAAAAACTGTTTTTT. Protein: CASGSGQSFEKLFF. V usage is TRBV4-2 and J usage is TRBJ1-4; 7 nucleotides agree with TRBD1. The germline gives CDR1 LGHNA, CDR2 YNFKEQ. The V segment lost 8 bases and the J segment 7 bases; nucleotides outside the gene matches: 10. This CDR3 contains 14 residues.